This is a list of T cell receptor beta chains from one sample in a study of blood T cell repertoires in COVID-19. The data were produced by immunoSEQ multiplex PCR, yet TCRdb's version contains in-frame clones alone and is incomplete. The sample carries over 200,000 clones, roughly 87% recorded once. Specimen: peripheral blood. Source of these receptors: a man aged 40-49 years with active or convalescent COVID-19. Both conserved end residues are part of each CDR3. D genes are given only for firm matches. The listing skips clone size in some rows; elsewhere it reads once, few, many or a size class.

J,size,D,V,CDR3,DNA
TRBJ1-4,-,-,TRBV30,CAWGLGARSGLSELFF,TGTGCCTGGGGTCTAGGGGCGCGTAGCGGTCTCTCGGAACTGTTTTTT
TRBJ1-1,-,-,TRBV5-1,CASHSKPGDFDTEAFF,TGCGCCAGCCACTCTAAACCGGGGGACTTCGACACTGAAGCTTTCTTT
TRBJ2-5,few,-,TRBV11-2,CASLDRMAGETQYF,TGTGCCAGCCTCGACAGGATGGCTGGGGAGACCCAGTACTTC
TRBJ1-2,-,TRBD1,TRBV6-5,CASRRTGFDYGYTF,TGTGCCAGCAGGAGGACAGGGTTCGACTATGGCTACACCTTC
TRBJ2-1,-,-,TRBV28,CASSLAVFSSYNEQFF,TGTGCCAGCAGTTTGGCAGTTTTCAGCTCCTACAATGAGCAGTTCTTC
TRBJ2-7,-,-,TRBV2,CASPYTGSSFGEQYF,TGTGCCAGTCCATATACAGGGTCTTCTTTTGGCGAGCAGTACTTC
TRBJ1-6,-,TRBD1,TRBV6-6,CASSYGDREDSPLHF,TGTGCCAGCAGTTACGGGGACAGGGAAGATTCACCCCTCCACTTT
TRBJ1-4,-,-,TRBV12-3/TRBV12-4,CASSRLEKLFF,TGTGCCAGCAGCAGACTCGAAAAACTGTTTTTT
TRBJ2-1,-,TRBD1,TRBV5-6,CASSLGTGSQFF,TGTGCCAGCAGCCTAGGGACAGGATCCCAGTTCTTC
TRBJ2-7,-,TRBD1,TRBV11-1,CASSYRQGSYEQYF,TGTGCCAGCAGCTACCGACAGGGATCCTACGAGCAGTACTTC
TRBJ1-6,few,-,TRBV6-4,CASSDSGSGYNSPLHF,TGTGCCAGCAGTGACTCCGGCTCAGGCTATAATTCACCCCTCCACTTT
TRBJ2-5,-,-,TRBV30,CAWSSFEETQYF,TGTGCCTGGAGTTCCTTCGAAGAGACCCAGTACTTC
TRBJ1-1,-,-,TRBV5-6,CASSLAAGSTEAFF,TGTGCCAGCAGCTTGGCGGCGGGGAGCACTGAAGCTTTCTTT
TRBJ1-3,-,-,TRBV3-1/TRBV3-2,CASSPSSGNTIYF,TGTGCCAGCAGCCCCTCGTCTGGAAACACCATATATTTT
TRBJ2-2,once,TRBD2,TRBV27,CARGTSGRAGKTGELFF,TGTGCCAGGGGGACTAGCGGGAGGGCCGGTAAGACCGGGGAGCTGTTTTTT